This T cell receptor beta chain came from a study of CD8 T cells in ankylosing spondylitis. This clonotype was counted many times. Its target is unknown. Study-level points and caveats: What seemed typical of ankylosing spondylitis blood was a TCR beta motif built from roughly eight highly homologous variants. Researchers report that disease-linked clones proved CD8+ and relatively rare in peripheral blood. In reactive arthritis synovial fluid and blood, some motif variants had been reported before.

The CDR3 extends over 15 amino acids. Germline V CDR1 and CDR2: SGHRS, YFSETQ. V lost 2 bases, J lost 10 bases, and 6 bases stayed unmatched. Quantitative 5'-RACE with molecular barcodes was used to make the TCR beta libraries. TCRdb analysed the 5' RACE reads with MiXCR anew, one entry per CDR3 protein. The sample shows 190,000 or so distinct CDR3 sequences, 10% to 15% of them seen only once. The source material was blood, either unsorted or a sorted T cell fraction (not recorded which). The J gene is TRBJ2-1, the V gene TRBV5-1; the match to TRBD2 covers 13 bases. This receptor was identified in a male donor with ankylosing spondylitis or in good health (not recorded which). The CDR3 loop is CASSLGLAGEYEQFF. DNA of the CDR3: TGCGCCAGCAGCTTAGGACTAGCGGGAGAATACGAGCAGTTCTTC.